The clone carrying this T cell receptor (beta chain) was seen many times. Antigen specificity is unknown. Unmatched junction bases numbered 5, after V lost 1 base and J lost 0 bases. The length of the CDR3 is 15 residues. The germline V gene has CDR1 DFQATT and CDR2 SNEGSKA (reference sequence). The CDR3 regions of TCR beta were amplified from RNA transcripts. With the HTBI primer set, the TCR CDR3 went through a first round of RT-PCR. TCRdb reanalysed the multiplex PCR reads using MiXCR and keeps one entry per CDR3 protein. The sample consists of roughly 720,000 distinct CDR3 sequences, approximately 15% of them appearing once. The sample originates from a study of T cells in Graves' hyperthyroidism and ophthalmopathy. The PBMCs studied were ones that came from 10 ml fresh peripheral blood. Notes on the study in general: From stable hyperthyroidism, ophthalmopathy was set apart by a 13 V-J model.

The sequencing sample was made of blood. The V and J genes are TRBV20-1 and TRBJ2-7, with TRBD2 matching over 8 bases. The receptor's source is a man aged 50 to 59 with Graves' hyperthyroidism. CDR3 coding DNA: TGCAGTGCTAGAGGGATCGGGAGGGCCTCCTACGAGCAGTACTTC. It is translated as CSARGIGRASYEQYF.